This is a list of T cell receptor beta chains from one sample in a study of T cells after yellow fever vaccination. Via MiXCR, TCRdb re-called the 5' RACE reads, giving one row per CDR3 protein. Of more than 90,000 distinct CDR3 sequences listed, 8% to 9.5% are singletons. The material sequenced was CD8+ T cells sorted from PBMCs, taken 45 days after the yellow fever booster vaccination. These receptors all stem from a man aged 30 to 39 who received the YFV17D yellow fever vaccine. Both conserved end residues are part of each CDR3. D genes are given only for firm matches. Size values are once, few and many counts, or a class for expanded clones, and some rows have none.

cdr3_nt cdr3_aa cdr3_length j_call v_call d_call clone_size
TGTGCCACCAGTGACCCGCACGGGGCCTACACAGATACGCAGTATTTT CATSDPHGAYTDTQYF 16 TRBJ2-3 TRBV24-1 - many
TGCGCCAGCAGCCCCACCGGACTTGTAAACATTCAGTACTTC CASSPTGLVNIQYF 14 TRBJ2-4 TRBV5-1 - many
TGCAGCGTTGAAGACAGGGGGGACGGCAATGAGCAGTTCTTC CSVEDRGDGNEQFF 14 TRBJ2-1 TRBV29-1 - many
TGCGCCAGCAGCCAAGATAGATACGGGAGCTCCTACAATGAGCAGTTCTTC CASSQDRYGSSYNEQFF 17 TRBJ2-1 TRBV4-3 - few
TGTGCCAGCAGTTTTGAGGGGCCCAGGGAGACCCAGTACTTC CASSFEGPRETQYF 14 TRBJ2-5 TRBV12-3/TRBV12-4 - -
TGTGCCAGCAGTCCAACCCCCCGGGGCAATGGCTACACCTTC CASSPTPRGNGYTF 14 TRBJ1-2 TRBV27 - many
TGTGCCAGCAGTTTCGCGGGGGAGCTGTTTTTT CASSFAGELFF 11 TRBJ2-2 TRBV27 - many
TGTGCCAGCAGTAGCCTGCAGGGGCGCCCCTACAATGAGCAGTTCTTC CASSSLQGRPYNEQFF 16 TRBJ2-1 TRBV6-2/TRBV6-3 - many
TGTGCCAGCAGCGGTATCAGCGGATTCAATGAGCAGTTCTTC CASSGISGFNEQFF 14 TRBJ2-1 TRBV9 - many
TGTGCCAGCAGCAGACAGCGGGATCAGCCCCAGCATTTT CASSRQRDQPQHF 13 TRBJ1-5 TRBV9 - many
TGTGCCAGCAGCGTTGAGGGGGACACTGAAGCTTTCTTT CASSVEGDTEAFF 13 TRBJ1-1 TRBV9 - many
TGTGCCAGCAGGAAGGGACTAGCGGGAGTATACGAGCAGTACTTC CASRKGLAGVYEQYF 15 TRBJ2-7 TRBV28 TRBD2 many
TGTGCCAGCAGTTTTCCCGACAGAAACTACGAGCAGTACTTC CASSFPDRNYEQYF 14 TRBJ2-7 TRBV6-2/TRBV6-3 - -
TGCAGCGTGTACGAAGACGAGCAGTACTTC CSVYEDEQYF 10 TRBJ2-7 TRBV29-1 - many
TGTGCCAGCAGCTTAGCGCCCCTAGCGGGAGTTGAGCAGTTCTTC CASSLAPLAGVEQFF 15 TRBJ2-1 TRBV7-2 TRBD2 -
TGTGCCAGCAGCTTAACTCCGGGGGCGGAGACCCAGTACTTC CASSLTPGAETQYF 14 TRBJ2-5 TRBV11-2 - many
TGTGCCAGCAGTTTCCAAGGAGGTTTGGAGACCCAGTACTTC CASSFQGGLETQYF 14 TRBJ2-5 TRBV27 - many
TGTGCCAGCAGAAGGTCAGGGGGCCTTTTAAATGAGCAGTTCTTC CASRRSGGLLNEQFF 15 TRBJ2-1 TRBV6-5 TRBD1 -
TGTGCCAGCAGCGAGACTAGCACCGGGGAGCTGTTTTTT CASSETSTGELFF 13 TRBJ2-2 TRBV6-1 - many
TGTGCCAGCAGCTTAGGGGCGGTTGAGCAGTTCTTC CASSLGAVEQFF 12 TRBJ2-1 TRBV7-6 - many
TGTGCCAGCAGTGATGAAGCGGGAGTCAGTCATGAGCAGTTCTTC CASSDEAGVSHEQFF 15 TRBJ2-1 TRBV2 TRBD2 many
TGCGCCAGCAGCCTTGTGCCAGTAAAATCGGCAGATACGCAGTATTTT CASSLVPVKSADTQYF 16 TRBJ2-3 TRBV5-1 - few
TGTGCCAGCAGTTTGACTAGTTGGGGTTTAGGTGAGCAGTTCTTC CASSLTSWGLGEQFF 15 TRBJ2-1 TRBV7-2 - -
TGTGCCAGCAGTTCCCAAGGGGGCGCTGGGGCCAACGTCCTGACTTTC CASSSQGGAGANVLTF 16 TRBJ2-6 TRBV12-3/TRBV12-4 TRBD1 few
TGCGCCAGCAGCTCGGTCGCGGTAACTAGCACAGATACGCAGTATTTT CASSSVAVTSTDTQYF 16 TRBJ2-3 TRBV5-1 - many
TGCGCCAGCAGGGCACTCATGGGCGGGCCGAGCACAGATACGCAGTATTTT CASRALMGGPSTDTQYF 17 TRBJ2-3 TRBV4-3 - many
TGCAGTGCCCCTACAGAATCTAGCACAGATACGCAGTATTTT CSAPTESSTDTQYF 14 TRBJ2-3 TRBV20-1 - many
TGCGCCAGCAGCCTGAGACAGGGGTACAATGAGCAGTTCTTC CASSLRQGYNEQFF 14 TRBJ2-1 TRBV5-1 TRBD1 many